The clone carrying this T cell receptor beta chain was seen a handful of times. No antigen is known for it. This sample is part of a study of T cells in Graves' hyperthyroidism and ophthalmopathy. A Clinical Activity Score of at least 3, a NOSPECS grade of at least 4 and a duration under 3 months were recorded in the ophthalmopathy patients. Reasons for excluding patients were uncontrolled infection, other autoimmune disease, pregnancy or lactation. Using 9.5 to 10 ml of fresh peripheral blood, PBMCs were prepared. Findings and limits, study-wide: Also found in blood were most expanded thyroid clonotypes above 0.001.

Using RNA transcripts as the source, TCR beta CDR3 regions were amplified. With the HTBI primer set, the TCR CDR3 went through a first round of RT-PCR. TCRdb analysed the multiplex PCR reads with MiXCR anew, one entry per CDR3 protein. The sample lists about 380,000 distinct CDR3 sequences; about 18% were seen once. Germline V gene lookup returns CDR1 DFQATT and CDR2 SNEGSKA (reference sequence). The V end lost 3 bases, the J end lost 9 bases, and 18 bases lay between the germline ends. CDR3 length: 14 amino acids. This chain connects TRBV20-1 to TRBJ1-5; D is possibly TRBD1 (5 bases). Sequenced material: blood. The source of this sequence is a man between 18 and 35 years old with Graves' ophthalmopathy. This CDR3 is CSASRDLGVPPQHF. The CDR3 DNA follows: TGCAGTGCTAGCCGGGACCTAGGGGTCCCGCCCCAGCATTTT.